This T cell receptor (beta chain) came from a study of shared clonotypes between healthy human individuals. In its sample, this clone was seen a few times. TCRdb keeps only in-frame clones here, not all; method: immunoSEQ multiplex PCR. The sample holds under 2,500,000 clones, almost 96% seen once. Sequencing used naive CD4+ T cells sorted from blood. As to subset: CD45RA+ positively selected. The receptor was isolated from a young man in good health.

DNA of the CDR3: TGTGCCAGCAGTACAGGGCGCTATGGCTACACCTTC. Translating it yields CASSTGRYGYTF. V is TRBV28 and J is TRBJ1-2, with D possibly TRBD1 on 6 matching bases. The V end lost 5 bases, the J end lost 4 bases, and 8 bases lay between the germline ends. Germline V gene lookup returns CDR1 MDHEN and CDR2 SYDVKM. This CDR3 comprises 12 residues.